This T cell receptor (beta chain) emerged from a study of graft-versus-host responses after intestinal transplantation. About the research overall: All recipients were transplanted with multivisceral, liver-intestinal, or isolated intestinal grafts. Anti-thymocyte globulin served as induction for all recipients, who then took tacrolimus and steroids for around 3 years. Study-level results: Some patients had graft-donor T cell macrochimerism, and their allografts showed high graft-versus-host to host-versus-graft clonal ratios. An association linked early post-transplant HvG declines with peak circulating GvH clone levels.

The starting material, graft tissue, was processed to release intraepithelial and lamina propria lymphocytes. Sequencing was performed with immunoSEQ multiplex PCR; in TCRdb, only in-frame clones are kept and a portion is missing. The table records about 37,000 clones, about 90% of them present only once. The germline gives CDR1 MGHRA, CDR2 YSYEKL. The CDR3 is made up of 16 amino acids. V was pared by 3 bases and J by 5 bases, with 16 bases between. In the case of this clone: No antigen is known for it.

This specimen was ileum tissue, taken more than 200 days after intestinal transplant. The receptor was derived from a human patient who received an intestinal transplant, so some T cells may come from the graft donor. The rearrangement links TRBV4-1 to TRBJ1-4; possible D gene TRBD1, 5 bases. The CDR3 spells CASSHEVTGVNEKLFF. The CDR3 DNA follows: TGCGCCAGCAGCCATGAAGTTACGGGGGTCAATGAAAAACTGTTTTTT.